The 19 T cell receptor beta chains given below trace back to one sample, sequenced in a study of cytomegalovirus exposure and HLA in healthy donors. The study ran its PCR with 60 Vbeta and 13 Jbeta primers. Clones were read by immunoSEQ multiplex PCR, and TCRdb kept only the in-frame ones, dropping some. The sample table includes over 120,000 clones. The sequencing input was PBMCs. The origin of the receptors is a male donor in good health and CMV-seronegative.

The CDR3 sequence is CASSLAPDRAETQYF. The CDR3, as DNA: TGTGCCAGCAGCTTGGCCCCGGACAGGGCAGAGACCCAGTACTTC. This chain joins TRBV5-4 and TRBJ2-5, with TRBD1 matching 8 bases. J was trimmed by 4 bases and V by 0 bases; bases with no gene match: 5. The germline V gene has CDR1 SGHNT and CDR2 YYREEE (reference sequence). The CDR3 is made up of 15 amino acids.

This chain links TRBV30 with TRBJ2-1; D is perhaps TRBD2 (6 bases). The CDR3 covers 15 residues. The V end lost 0 bases, the J end lost 7 bases, and 16 bases lay between the germline ends. Germline lookup yields CDR1 GTSNPN and CDR2 SVGIG (reference sequence). This CDR3 is CAWSVFVGGGNEQFF. Here the CDR3 DNA reads TGTGCCTGGAGTGTGTTTGTGGGAGGAGGTAATGAGCAGTTCTTC. Complete variable domain (other parts from reference TRBV30 and TRBJ2-1): SQTIHQWPATLVQPVGSPLSLECTVEGTSNPNLYWYRQAAGRGLQLLFYSVGIGQISSEVPQNLSASRPQDRQFILSSKKLLLSDSGFYLCAWSVFVGGGNEQFFGPGTRLTVL.

The chain combines TRBV5-5 with TRBJ2-7; 7 nucleotides agree with TRBD2. Per germline, CDR1 SGHKS and CDR2 YYEKEE (reference sequence). V was pared by 1 base and J by 3 bases, with 10 bases of the junction left unmatched. The CDR3 totals 16 residues. CDR3: CASSLSLGPSGYEQYF. The DNA of the CDR3 is TGTGCCAGCAGCTTGTCTTTAGGTCCTAGCGGCTACGAGCAGTACTTC.

V usage is TRBV7-2 and J usage is TRBJ2-3; 14 bases align to TRBD2. V was clipped by 4 bases and J by 6 bases; unmatched bases: 6. Looked up from germline, CDR1 is SGHTA and CDR2 is FQGNSA. The CDR3 consists of 16 residues. The CDR3 region is CASSWGLAGDADTQYF. Here the CDR3 DNA reads TGTGCCAGCAGCTGGGGACTAGCGGGGGACGCGGATACGCAGTATTTT.

J is TRBJ1-1 and V is TRBV19; weak D call: TRBD1 (5 bases). Germline CDR1 is LNHDA and CDR2 is SQIVND (reference sequence). The V gene lost 5 bases and the J gene lost 2 bases, with 9 bases spanning the gap. The CDR3 covers 13 residues. CDR3 region: CASSQGLNTEAFF. The CDR3 coding sequence is TGTGCCAGTAGTCAGGGCCTAAACACTGAAGCTTTCTTT.

The chain joins TRBV5-1 to TRBJ2-7; D ambiguous. The CDR3 spans 12 residues. CDR1 is SGHRS and CDR2 is YFSETQ in the germline V gene. Trimming took off 4 bases at V and 3 bases at J, with 8 bases between the two ends. The CDR3 sequence is CASSPNIYEQYF. The CDR3 bases are TGCGCCAGCAGCCCAAACATCTACGAGCAGTACTTC.

J is TRBJ1-1 and V is TRBV7-9; a possible D gene is TRBD1 (5 bases). The V gene lost 7 bases and the J gene lost 1 base, with 13 bases spanning the gap. The germline gives CDR1 SEHNR, CDR2 FQNEAQ (reference sequence). The CDR3 covers 14 residues. The CDR3 coding sequence is TGTGCCAGCAACAAGGGGTATGGGAACACTGAAGCTTTCTTT. This translates into CASNKGYGNTEAFF.

V and J are TRBV30 and TRBJ2-3; maybe TRBD1 (6 bases). The ends were cut back, 0 bases at V and 0 bases at J, with 22 bases in the middle. The CDR3 has 19 amino acids. Germline CDR1 GTSNPN, CDR2 SVGIG (reference sequence). The CDR3 spells CAWSVVWGPRSSSTDTQYF. The CDR3 DNA sequence: TGTGCCTGGAGTGTAGTATGGGGGCCTCGGAGTTCTAGCACAGATACGCAGTATTTT.

The gene calls are TRBV7-9 and TRBJ2-3; 10 bases match TRBD1. V lost 5 bases and J lost 3; bases outside the gene matches: 11. Germline CDR1 reads SEHNR; CDR2 reads FQNEAQ (reference sequence). The CDR3 extends over 17 amino acids. CDR3: CASSPGPGTGATDTQYF. CDR3 nucleotide sequence: TGTGCCAGCAGCCCTGGCCCCGGGACAGGGGCAACAGATACGCAGTATTTT.

This chain uses TRBV11-3 with TRBJ1-1; maybe TRBD1 (6 bases). Germline CDR1 is SGHNT and CDR2 is YENEEA. Trimming took off 5 bases at V and 0 bases at J, with 13 bases between the two ends. CDR3 length: 15 residues. CDR3 nucleotides: TGTGCCAGCAGCCCGGCGGGGGACATGAACACTGAAGCTTTCTTT. Translated, it gives CASSPAGDMNTEAFF.

The chain links TRBV29-1 to TRBJ1-2; weak D call: TRBD1 (6 bases). Trimming took 5 bases from V and 7 from J, leaving 14 bases between them. The CDR3 spans 12 residues. Germline CDR1 and CDR2: SQVTM and ANQGSEA. The CDR3 DNA sequence: TGCAGCGTTATGGCAGGGGTAGGTGGCTACACCTTC. Its protein product is CSVMAGVGGYTF. Filled out from reference TRBV29-1 and TRBJ1-2, the complete variable domain reads SAVISQKPSRDICQRGTSLTIQCQVDSQVTMMFWYRQQPGQSLTLIATANQGSEATYESGFVIDKFPISRPNLTFSTLTVSNMSPEDSSIYLCSVMAGVGGYTFGSGTRLTVV.

This chain connects TRBV29-1 to TRBJ2-7; D is perhaps TRBD1 (6 bases). Per germline, CDR1 SQVTM and CDR2 ANQGSEA. The V and J ends lost 6 bases and 5 bases respectively, with 14 bases between them. This CDR3 spans 12 amino acids. The CDR3 spells CSVRGQYDEQYF. The DNA for the CDR3 is TGCAGCGTCAGAGGACAGTATGACGAGCAGTACTTC.

The V and J genes are TRBV4-1 and TRBJ1-2; D is uncertain. Germline CDR1 is MGHRA and CDR2 is YSYEKL. This CDR3 comprises 16 residues. The ends were cut back, 1 base at V and 0 bases at J, with 12 bases in the middle. The CDR3 region is CASSQVLDTTNYGYTF. The CDR3 coding sequence is TGCGCCAGCAGCCAAGTATTAGATACCACTAACTATGGCTACACCTTC.

This rearrangement joins TRBV5-6 to TRBJ2-1, with TRBD2 identical over 10 bases. Germline loops: CDR1 SGHDT, CDR2 YYEEEE. The length of the CDR3 is 15 residues. V shed 4 bases and J 7 bases; nucleotides not matched to a gene: 8. The CDR3 nucleotides read TGTGCCAGCAGCCCTGGGACTAGCGTAAAAAATGAGCAGTTCTTC. It translates to CASSPGTSVKNEQFF.

The V call is TRBV28, the J call TRBJ2-7, with D possibly matching TRBD1 (7 bases). This CDR3 spans 15 amino acids. Germline V gene lookup returns CDR1 MDHEN and CDR2 SYDVKM. With 6 bases removed from V and 4 bases from J, the gap between germline ends came to 19 bases. This CDR3 reads CASSLFGRGVYEQYF. DNA of the CDR3: TGTGCCAGCAGCCTCTTCGGCAGGGGGGTTTACGAGCAGTACTTC.

This chain uses TRBV30 with TRBJ1-5; D gene unclear. Germline CDR1 is GTSNPN and CDR2 is SVGIG (reference sequence). The V and J ends lost 1 base and 4 bases respectively, with 11 bases between them. The CDR3 length is 14 residues. For the CDR3, the DNA is TGTGCCTGGAGTGCCAATGGGCCGAATCAGCCCCAGCATTTT. It codes for CAWSANGPNQPQHF.

The chain uses TRBV13 and TRBJ2-5; D is ambiguous. The CDR3 covers 11 residues. Germline CDR1 and CDR2: PRHDT and FYEKMQ (reference sequence). V was clipped by 6 bases and J by 5 bases, with 7 bases between them. For the CDR3, the DNA is TGTGCCAGCAGTATCAGTGAGACCCAGTACTTC. Protein sequence: CASSISETQYF.

The chain carries TRBV28 and TRBJ1-6; TRBD1 matches 7 bases. The CDR3 is 15 residues long. CDR1 and CDR2 from the germline V gene are MDHEN and SYDVKM. Unmatched junction bases numbered 7, after V lost 5 bases and J lost 6 bases. CDR3 amino acids: CASSAPDRINSPLHF. The DNA for the CDR3 is TGTGCCAGCAGTGCCCCGGACAGGATTAATTCACCCCTCCACTTT. The variable domain in full, with the rest retrieved from reference TRBV28 and TRBJ1-6, is DVKVTQSSRYLVKRTGEKVFLECVQDMDHENMFWYRQDPGLGLRLIYFSYDVKMKEKGDIPEGYSVSREKKERFSLILESASTNQTSMYLCASSAPDRINSPLHFGNGTRLTVT.

The chain carries TRBV7-8 and TRBJ1-1; D unresolved. The length of the CDR3 is 15 residues. In germline, CDR1 is SGHVS, CDR2 FQNEAQ. Trimming cost V 5 bases and J 0 bases, with 13 bases left between them. In nucleotides, the CDR3 is TGTGCCAGCAGCCCTAGGAGTATCATGAACACTGAAGCTTTCTTT. Its protein is CASSPRSIMNTEAFF.